This TCR beta chain was profiled in a study of T cells after yellow fever vaccination. TCRdb recomputed calls from the 5' RACE reads with MiXCR, one row per CDR3 protein. The sample carries hundreds of thousands of distinct CDR3 sequences, over 15% recorded once. The CDR3 length is 13 residues. Trimming removed 5 bases at V and 0 bases at J, with 10 bases between. In germline, CDR1 is DFQATT, CDR2 SNEGSKA (reference sequence). The study's findings and limits: Clones that expanded after primary vaccination mostly reappeared after the booster (approximately 96% CD4, 70% to 90% CD8). Shared CD4/CD8 clonotypes were a small share, likely from convergent recombination.

Comment on this clonotype: Its antigen is unknown.

Material: PBMCs, obtained 15 days after the yellow fever booster vaccination. The TCR sequence derives from a man aged 30 to 45 who received the YFV17D yellow fever vaccine. The chain couples TRBV20-1 to TRBJ2-5; D might be TRBD2 (6 bases). The DNA of the CDR3 is TGCAGTGCTCCCCGGGGGAACCAAGAGACCCAGTACTTC. It translates to CSAPRGNQETQYF.